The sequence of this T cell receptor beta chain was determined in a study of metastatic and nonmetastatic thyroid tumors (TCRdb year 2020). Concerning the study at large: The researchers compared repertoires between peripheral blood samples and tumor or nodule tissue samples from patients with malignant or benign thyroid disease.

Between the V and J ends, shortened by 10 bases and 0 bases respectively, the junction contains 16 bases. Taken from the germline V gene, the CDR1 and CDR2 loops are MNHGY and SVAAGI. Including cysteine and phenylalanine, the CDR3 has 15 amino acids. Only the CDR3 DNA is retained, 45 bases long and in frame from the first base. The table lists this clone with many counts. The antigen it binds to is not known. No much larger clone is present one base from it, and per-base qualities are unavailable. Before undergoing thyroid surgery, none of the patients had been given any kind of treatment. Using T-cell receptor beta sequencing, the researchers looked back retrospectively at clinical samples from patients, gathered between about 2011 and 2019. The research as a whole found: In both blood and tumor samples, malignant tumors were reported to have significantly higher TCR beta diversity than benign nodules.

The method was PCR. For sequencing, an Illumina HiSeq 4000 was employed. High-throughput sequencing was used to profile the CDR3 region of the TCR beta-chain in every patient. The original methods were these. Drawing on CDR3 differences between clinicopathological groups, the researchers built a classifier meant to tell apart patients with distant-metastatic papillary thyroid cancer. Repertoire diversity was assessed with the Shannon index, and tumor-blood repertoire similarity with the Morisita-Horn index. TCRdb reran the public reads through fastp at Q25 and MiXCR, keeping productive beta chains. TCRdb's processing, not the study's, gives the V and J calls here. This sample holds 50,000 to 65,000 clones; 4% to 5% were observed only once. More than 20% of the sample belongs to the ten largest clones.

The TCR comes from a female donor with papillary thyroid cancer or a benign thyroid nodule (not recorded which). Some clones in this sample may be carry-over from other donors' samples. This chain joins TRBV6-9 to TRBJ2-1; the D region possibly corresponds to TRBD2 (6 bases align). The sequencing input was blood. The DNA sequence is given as TGTGCCACCGTTCCGGGGGAAAGCTCCTACAATGAGCAGTTCTTC. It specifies CATVPGESSYNEQFF.